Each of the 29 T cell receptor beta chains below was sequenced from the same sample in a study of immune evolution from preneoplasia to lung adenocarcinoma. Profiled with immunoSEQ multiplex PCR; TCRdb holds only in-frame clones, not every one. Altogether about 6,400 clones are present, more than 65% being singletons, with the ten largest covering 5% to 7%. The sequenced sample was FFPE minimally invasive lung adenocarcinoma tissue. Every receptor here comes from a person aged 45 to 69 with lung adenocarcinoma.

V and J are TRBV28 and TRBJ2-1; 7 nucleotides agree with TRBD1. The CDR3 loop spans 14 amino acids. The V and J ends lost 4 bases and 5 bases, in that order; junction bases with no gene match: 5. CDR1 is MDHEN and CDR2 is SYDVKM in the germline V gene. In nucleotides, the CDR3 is TGTGCCAGCAGTTCCGGGACAGTCAACAATGAGCAGTTCTTC. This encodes CASSSGTVNNEQFF.

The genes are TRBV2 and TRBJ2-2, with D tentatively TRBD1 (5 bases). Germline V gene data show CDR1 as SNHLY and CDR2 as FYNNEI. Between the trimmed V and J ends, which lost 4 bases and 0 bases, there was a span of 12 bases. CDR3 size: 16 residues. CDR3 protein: CASSVQGYSNTGELFF. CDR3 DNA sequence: TGTGCCAGCAGTGTGCAGGGCTACTCGAACACCGGGGAGCTGTTTTTT.

The CDR3 nucleotides are TGTGCCAGCAGTGCTGGACTAGCGGGGATTTACAATGAGCAGTTCTTC. This sequence encodes CASSAGLAGIYNEQFF. V is TRBV28 and J is TRBJ2-1, with 12 positions matching TRBD2. CDR1 is MDHEN and CDR2 is SYDVKM in the germline V gene. This CDR3 has 16 amino acids. With V trimmed by 5 bases and J by 4 bases, 6 bases remained unmatched.

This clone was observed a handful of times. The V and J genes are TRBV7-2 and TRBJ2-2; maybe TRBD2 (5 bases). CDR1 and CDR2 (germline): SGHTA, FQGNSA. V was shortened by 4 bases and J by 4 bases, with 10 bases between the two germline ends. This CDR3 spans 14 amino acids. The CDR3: CASSSGWGTGELFF. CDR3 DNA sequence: TGTGCCAGCAGCTCGGGATGGGGCACCGGGGAGCTGTTTTTT.

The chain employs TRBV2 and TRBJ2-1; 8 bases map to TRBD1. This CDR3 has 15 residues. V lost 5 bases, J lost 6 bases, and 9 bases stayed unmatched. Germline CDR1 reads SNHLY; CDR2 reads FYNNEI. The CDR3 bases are TGTGCCAGCAGTCTCCGGACAGGGATACGCAATGAGCAGTTCTTC. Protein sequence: CASSLRTGIRNEQFF.

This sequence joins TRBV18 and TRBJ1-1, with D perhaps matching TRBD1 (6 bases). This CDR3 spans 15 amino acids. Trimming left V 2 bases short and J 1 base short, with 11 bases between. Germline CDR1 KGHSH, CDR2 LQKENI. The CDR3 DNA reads TGTGCCAGCTCACCAGGACAGCCGGCGAACACTGAAGCTTTCTTT. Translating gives CASSPGQPANTEAFF.

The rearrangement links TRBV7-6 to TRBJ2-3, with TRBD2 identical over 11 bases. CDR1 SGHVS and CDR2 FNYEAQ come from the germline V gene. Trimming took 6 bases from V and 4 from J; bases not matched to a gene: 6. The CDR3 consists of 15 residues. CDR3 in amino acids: CASSPGLAVPDTQYF. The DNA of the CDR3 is TGTGCCAGCAGTCCGGGACTAGCGGTCCCAGATACGCAGTATTTT.

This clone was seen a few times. For the CDR3, the DNA is TGTGCCAGCAGTGGATTACAGAACAATCAGCCCCAGCATTTT. Encoded protein: CASSGLQNNQPQHF. The chain recombines TRBV2 with TRBJ1-5; no clear D gene. Germline CDR1 reads SNHLY; CDR2 reads FYNNEI. Trimming removed 4 bases at V and 3 bases at J, with 10 bases between. The CDR3 loop spans 14 amino acids.

The CDR3 reads CASSFDRQGDQETQYF. As DNA, the CDR3 is TGTGCCAGCAGCTTCGACAGGCAGGGAGACCAAGAGACCCAGTACTTC. The chain combines TRBV7-2 with TRBJ2-5, with TRBD1 as a possible D gene (6 bases). CDR1 is SGHTA and CDR2 is FQGNSA in the germline V gene. Trimming removed 3 bases from V and 0 bases from J, with 14 bases in between. This CDR3 spans 16 amino acids.

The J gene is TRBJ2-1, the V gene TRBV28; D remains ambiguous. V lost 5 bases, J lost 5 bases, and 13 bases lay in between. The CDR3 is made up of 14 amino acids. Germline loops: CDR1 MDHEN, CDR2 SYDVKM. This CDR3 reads CASSPWTENNEQFF. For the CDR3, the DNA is TGTGCCAGCAGTCCTTGGACCGAAAACAATGAGCAGTTCTTC.

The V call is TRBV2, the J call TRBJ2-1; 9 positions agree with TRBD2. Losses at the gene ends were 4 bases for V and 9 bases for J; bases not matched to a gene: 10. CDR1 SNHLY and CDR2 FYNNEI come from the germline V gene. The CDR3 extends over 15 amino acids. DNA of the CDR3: TGTGCCAGCAGTGTAGGGGCTAGCGGGGTGCTTGAGCAGTTCTTC. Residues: CASSVGASGVLEQFF.

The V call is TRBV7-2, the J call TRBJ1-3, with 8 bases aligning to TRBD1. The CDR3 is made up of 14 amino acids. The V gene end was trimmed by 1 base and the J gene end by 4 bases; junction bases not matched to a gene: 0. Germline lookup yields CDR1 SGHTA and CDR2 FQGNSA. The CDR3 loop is CASSLGTGGNTIYF. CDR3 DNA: TGTGCCAGCAGCTTAGGGACAGGGGGAAACACCATATATTTT.

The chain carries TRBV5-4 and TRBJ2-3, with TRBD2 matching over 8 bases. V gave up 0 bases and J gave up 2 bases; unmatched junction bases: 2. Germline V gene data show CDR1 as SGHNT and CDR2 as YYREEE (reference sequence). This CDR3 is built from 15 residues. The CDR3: CASSLGGGFTDTQYF. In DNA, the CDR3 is TGTGCCAGCAGCTTGGGCGGGGGGTTCACAGATACGCAGTATTTT.

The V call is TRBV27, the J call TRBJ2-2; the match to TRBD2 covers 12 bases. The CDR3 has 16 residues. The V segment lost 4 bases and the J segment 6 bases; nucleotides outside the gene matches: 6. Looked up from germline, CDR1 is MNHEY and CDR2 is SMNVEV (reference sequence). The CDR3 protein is CASSSLAGGPPGELFF. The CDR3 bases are TGTGCCAGCAGTTCCCTAGCGGGAGGGCCCCCCGGGGAGCTGTTTTTT.

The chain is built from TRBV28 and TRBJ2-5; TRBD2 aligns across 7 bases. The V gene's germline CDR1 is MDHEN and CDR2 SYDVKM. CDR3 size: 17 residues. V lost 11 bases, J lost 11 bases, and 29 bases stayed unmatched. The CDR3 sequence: CASFPPDFQGHGEGQYF. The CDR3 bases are TGTGCCTCCTTCCCACCTGACTTTCAGGGCCACGGGGAGGGGCAGTACTTC.

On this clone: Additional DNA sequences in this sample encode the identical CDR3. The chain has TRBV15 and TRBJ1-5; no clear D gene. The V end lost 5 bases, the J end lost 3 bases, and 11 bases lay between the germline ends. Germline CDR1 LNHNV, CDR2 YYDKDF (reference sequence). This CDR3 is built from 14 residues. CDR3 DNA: TGTGCCACCAGCGAGAGAGGGTCCAATCAGCCCCAGCATTTT. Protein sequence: CATSERGSNQPQHF. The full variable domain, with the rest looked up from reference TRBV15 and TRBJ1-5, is DAMVIQNPRYQVTQFGKPVTLSCSQTLNHNVMYWYQQKSSQAPKLLFHYYDKDFNNEADTPDNFQSRRPNTSFCFLDIRSPGLGDTAMYLCATSERGSNQPQHFGDGTRLSIL.

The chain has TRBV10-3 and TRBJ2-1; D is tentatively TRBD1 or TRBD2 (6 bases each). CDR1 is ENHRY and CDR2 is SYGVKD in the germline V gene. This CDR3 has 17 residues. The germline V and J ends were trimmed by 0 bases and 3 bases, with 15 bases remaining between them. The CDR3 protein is CAISESENGGRYNEQFF. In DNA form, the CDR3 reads TGTGCCATCAGTGAGTCGGAGAACGGGGGCCGCTACAATGAGCAGTTCTTC.

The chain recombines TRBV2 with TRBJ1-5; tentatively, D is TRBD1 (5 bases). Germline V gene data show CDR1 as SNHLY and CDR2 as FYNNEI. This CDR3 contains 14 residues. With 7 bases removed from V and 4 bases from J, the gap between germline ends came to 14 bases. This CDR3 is CASNPTVVNQPQHF. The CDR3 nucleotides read TGTGCCAGCAACCCGACAGTCGTTAATCAGCCCCAGCATTTT.

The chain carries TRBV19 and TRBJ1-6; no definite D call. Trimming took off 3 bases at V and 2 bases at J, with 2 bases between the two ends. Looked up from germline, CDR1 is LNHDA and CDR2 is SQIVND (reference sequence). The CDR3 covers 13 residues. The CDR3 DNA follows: TGTGCCAGTAGTATCGCCTATAATTCACCCCTCCACTTT. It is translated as CASSIAYNSPLHF. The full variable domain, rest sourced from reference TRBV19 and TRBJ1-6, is DGGITQSPKYLFRKEGQNVTLSCEQNLNHDAMYWYRQDPGQGLRLIYYSQIVNDFQKGDIAEGYSVSREKKESFPLTVTSAQKNPTAFYLCASSIAYNSPLHFGNGTRLTVT.

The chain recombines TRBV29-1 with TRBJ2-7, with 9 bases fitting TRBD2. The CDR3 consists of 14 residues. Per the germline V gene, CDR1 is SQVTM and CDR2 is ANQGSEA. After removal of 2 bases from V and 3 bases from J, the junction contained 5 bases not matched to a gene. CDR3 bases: TGCAGCGTTGAACTAGCGGGGAAGCTCTACGAGCAGTACTTC. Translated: CSVELAGKLYEQYF.

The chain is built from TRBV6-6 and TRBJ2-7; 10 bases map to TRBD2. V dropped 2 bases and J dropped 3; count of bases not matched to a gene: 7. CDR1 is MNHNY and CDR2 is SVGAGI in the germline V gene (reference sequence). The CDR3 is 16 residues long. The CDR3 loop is CASSYGVAGGFYEQYF. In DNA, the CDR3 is TGTGCCAGCAGTTACGGGGTAGCGGGGGGATTCTACGAGCAGTACTTC.

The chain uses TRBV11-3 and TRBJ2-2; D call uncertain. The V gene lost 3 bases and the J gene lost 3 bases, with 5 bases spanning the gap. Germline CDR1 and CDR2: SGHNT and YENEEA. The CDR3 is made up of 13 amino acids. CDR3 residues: CASSFSYTGELFF. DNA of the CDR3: TGTGCCAGCAGCTTTAGCTACACCGGGGAGCTGTTTTTT.

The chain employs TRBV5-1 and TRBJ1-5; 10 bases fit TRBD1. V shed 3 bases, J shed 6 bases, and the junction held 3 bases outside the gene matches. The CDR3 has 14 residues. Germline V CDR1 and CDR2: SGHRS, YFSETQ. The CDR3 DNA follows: TGCGCCAGCAGCTGGGACAGGGGAGGTCAGCCCCAGCATTTT. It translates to CASSWDRGGQPQHF.

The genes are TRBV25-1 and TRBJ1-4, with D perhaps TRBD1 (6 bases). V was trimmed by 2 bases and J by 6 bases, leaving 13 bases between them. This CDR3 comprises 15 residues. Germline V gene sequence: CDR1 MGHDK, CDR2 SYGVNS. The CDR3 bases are TGTGCCAGCAGTGAAGGTAGGGGGAGGCATGAAAAACTGTTTTTT. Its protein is CASSEGRGRHEKLFF. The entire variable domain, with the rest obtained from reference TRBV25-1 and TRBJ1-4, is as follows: EADIYQTPRYLVIGTGKKITLECSQTMGHDKMYWYQQDPGMELHLIHYSYGVNSTEKGDLSSESTVSRIRTEHFPLTLESARPSHTSQYLCASSEGRGRHEKLFFGSGTQLSVL.

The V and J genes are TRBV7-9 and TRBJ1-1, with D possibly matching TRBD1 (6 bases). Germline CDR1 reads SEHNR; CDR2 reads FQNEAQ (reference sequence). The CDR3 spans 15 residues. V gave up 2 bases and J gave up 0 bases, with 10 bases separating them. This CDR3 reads CASSLTRGVNTEAFF. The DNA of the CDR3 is TGTGCCAGCAGCTTAACCAGGGGAGTGAACACTGAAGCTTTCTTT.

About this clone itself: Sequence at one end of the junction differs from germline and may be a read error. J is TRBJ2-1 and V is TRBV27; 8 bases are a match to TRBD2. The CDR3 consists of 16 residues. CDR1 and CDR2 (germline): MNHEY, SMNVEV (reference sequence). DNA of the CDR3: TGTGCCAGCAATTTAAGACTAGCGAGCCCCTACAATGAGCAGTTCTTC. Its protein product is CASNLRLASPYNEQFF.

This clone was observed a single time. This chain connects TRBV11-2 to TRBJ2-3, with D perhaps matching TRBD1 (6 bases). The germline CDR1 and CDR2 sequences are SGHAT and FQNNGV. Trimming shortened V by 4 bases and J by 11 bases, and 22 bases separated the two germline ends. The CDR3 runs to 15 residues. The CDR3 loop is CASSSGSSWGLRQYF. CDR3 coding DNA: TGTGCCAGCAGCTCCGGAAGTAGTTGGGGGCTGAGGCAGTATTTT.

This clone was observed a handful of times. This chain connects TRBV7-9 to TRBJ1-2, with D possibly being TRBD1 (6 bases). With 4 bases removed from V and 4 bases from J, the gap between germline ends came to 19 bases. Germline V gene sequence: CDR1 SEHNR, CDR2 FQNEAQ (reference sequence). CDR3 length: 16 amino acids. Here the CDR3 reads CASSSTDRSITYGYTF. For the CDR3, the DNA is TGTGCCAGCAGCTCCACAGACAGGTCGATTACCTATGGCTACACCTTC.

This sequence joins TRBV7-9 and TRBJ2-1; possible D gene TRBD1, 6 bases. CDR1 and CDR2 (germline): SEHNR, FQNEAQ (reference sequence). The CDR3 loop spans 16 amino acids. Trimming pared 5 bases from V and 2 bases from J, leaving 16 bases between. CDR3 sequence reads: CASSPPGQTTYNEQFF. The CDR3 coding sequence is TGTGCCAGCAGCCCCCCGGGACAAACAACCTACAATGAGCAGTTCTTC.